A single sample gave rise to the 13 T cell receptor beta chains below, sequenced in a study of T cell repertoires in cytomegalovirus infection (dated by TCRdb to about 2019). The antigens for these receptors are not known. TCRdb records Illumina HiSeq 1500 as the sequencer. TCRdb reprocessing: public reads trimmed at Q25 with fastp, clones called with MiXCR, in-frame beta chains kept. A single entry per CDR3 protein holds the most common genes and DNA from its merged rows. Present in this sample are 100,000 to 150,000 distinct CDR3 sequences, more than 20% of which were seen just once. The biggest ten clones account for 34% of the sample. The sequenced sample consisted of PBMCs, sequenced either directly or after in vitro stimulation (not recorded which). Every receptor here comes from a human donor in good health (CMV status not recorded). Some clones in this sample may be carry-over from other donors' samples.

This clonotype was observed a handful of times. The chain is built from TRBV4-1 and TRBJ2-1, with D hard to call. This CDR3 comprises 16 residues. Trimming left V 3 bases short and J 0 bases short, with 12 bases between. Germline V gene lookup returns CDR1 MGHRA and CDR2 YSYEKL. Here the CDR3 DNA reads TGCGCCAGCAGCCAGGAAAGAGCGAGCTCCTACAATGAGCAGTTCTTC. Residues: CASSQERASSYNEQFF.

This clonotype has ten or more counts. The gene calls are TRBV28 and TRBJ1-2, with 8 bases that match TRBD1. V gave up 2 bases and J gave up 3 bases; unmatched junction bases: 8. Germline assignment: CDR1 MDHEN and CDR2 SYDVKM. There are 16 residues in the CDR3. CDR3 bases: TGTGCCAGCAGTTTACCGGGACAGGACATCTACTATGGCTACACCTTC. As protein: CASSLPGQDIYYGYTF.

The genes are TRBV30 and TRBJ1-5; no reliable D call. Germline V gives CDR1 GTSNPN, CDR2 SVGIG (reference sequence). CDR3 length: 14 residues. Trimming shortened V by 0 bases and J by 1 base, and 7 bases separated the two germline ends. This CDR3 reads CAWSVFPSNQPQHF. In nucleotides, the CDR3 is TGTGCCTGGAGTGTATTCCCGAGCAATCAGCCCCAGCATTTT.

This clonotype was seen repeatedly, ten times or more. The V call is TRBV28, the J call TRBJ2-5, with no clear D. The germline V gene encodes CDR1 MDHEN and CDR2 SYDVKM. CDR3 length equals 14 residues. The V end lost 3 bases, the J end lost 1 base, and 9 bases lay between the germline ends. The CDR3 reads CASSFHQSQETQYF. The CDR3 DNA is TGTGCCAGCAGTTTTCACCAGAGCCAAGAGACCCAGTACTTC. Looking up the rest from reference TRBV28 and TRBJ2-5 gives the full variable domain: DVKVTQSSRYLVKRTGEKVFLECVQDMDHENMFWYRQDPGLGLRLIYFSYDVKMKEKGDIPEGYSVSREKKERFSLILESASTNQTSMYLCASSFHQSQETQYFGPGTRLLVL.

This clonotype was seen once. The gene calls are TRBV19 and TRBJ1-1, with TRBD1 identical over 8 bases. CDR1 is LNHDA, CDR2 SQIVND, per germline (reference sequence). The CDR3 spans 15 residues. The J segment lost 5 bases and the V segment lost 5 bases, leaving 10 bases of the junction unmatched. The CDR3 bases are TGTGCCAGTAGTCCCCGGACAGGGCGGGGGACTGAAGCTTTCTTT. Its protein is CASSPRTGRGTEAFF.

This CDR3 reads CASSDLVTDTQYF. The CDR3 nucleotides are TGTGCCAGCAGCGATCTAGTGACCGATACGCAGTATTTT. V is TRBV7-9 and J is TRBJ2-3, with no clear D. This CDR3 is 13 amino acids long. Germline V gene lookup returns CDR1 SEHNR and CDR2 FQNEAQ (reference sequence). V was clipped by 5 bases and J by 6 bases, with 12 bases between them.

V gene TRBV7-9 combines with J gene TRBJ1-3; no reliable D call. The CDR3 totals 15 residues. Germline V gene sequence: CDR1 SEHNR, CDR2 FQNEAQ (reference sequence). V was cut by 2 bases and J by 0 bases, with 8 bases left in between. For the CDR3, the DNA is TGTGCCAGCAGCTTACTCAGTCACTCTGGAAACACCATATATTTT. Translating gives CASSLLSHSGNTIYF.

This clonotype was counted ten times or more. The chain recombines TRBV7-2 with TRBJ2-5; 8 bases line up with TRBD2. Per the germline V gene, CDR1 is SGHTA and CDR2 is FQGNSA. The CDR3 contains 15 residues. V gave up 5 bases and J gave up 5 bases; unmatched junction bases: 10. CDR3 sequence reads: CASSGQTGGSETQYF. CDR3 DNA: TGTGCCAGCAGCGGTCAGACGGGGGGGAGCGAGACCCAGTACTTC.

There are a few counts of this clonotype. The chain uses TRBV6-1 and TRBJ2-3; D is ambiguous. Trimming pared 8 bases from V and 0 bases from J, leaving 9 bases between. The CDR3 spans 13 residues. Germline CDR1 is MNHNS and CDR2 is SASEGT. The CDR3 sequence: CASGPFSTDTQYF. The CDR3 nucleotides read TGTGCCAGCGGACCATTTAGCACAGATACGCAGTATTTT.

The chain has TRBV3-1 and TRBJ2-3; 9 positions match TRBD2. CDR1 and CDR2 (germline): LGHDT, YNNKEL (reference sequence). V lost 11 bases to trimming and J lost 2 bases; unmatched junction nucleotides: 14. The CDR3 is 16 residues long. The CDR3 loop reads CAQGVLAGSDTDTQYF. CDR3 DNA: TGTGCCCAGGGAGTACTAGCGGGCAGTGACACAGATACGCAGTATTTT.

The chain couples TRBV20-1 to TRBJ1-2; the D is unclear. CDR3 length: 13 amino acids. The ends were cut back, 3 bases at V and 1 base at J, with 9 bases in the middle. CDR1 is DFQATT, CDR2 SNEGSKA, per germline (reference sequence). The CDR3 DNA reads TGCAGTGCTAGTCTGCCCAGTAACTATGGCTACACCTTC. Its protein product is CSASLPSNYGYTF.

This clonotype has a handful of counts. The chain carries TRBV20-1 and TRBJ2-5; 12 bases agree with TRBD2. The CDR3 sequence is 14 residues long. CDR1 DFQATT and CDR2 SNEGSKA come from the germline V gene (reference sequence). The CDR3 sequence: CSVGLAGQQETQYF. As DNA, the CDR3 is TGCAGCGTCGGACTAGCGGGACAGCAAGAGACCCAGTACTTC.

The J gene is TRBJ2-3, the V gene TRBV10-3, with 7 bases matching TRBD2. V dropped 4 bases and J dropped 7; count of bases not matched to a gene: 11. The CDR3 is 15 residues long. Germline V gene data show CDR1 as ENHRY and CDR2 as SYGVKD. The CDR3 region has the DNA TGTGCCATCAGTGTTTCCGCGGGAGACGTTAATACGCAGTATTTT. The encoded protein is CAISVSAGDVNTQYF.